The 24 T cell receptor beta chains presented below share a single source sample, sequenced in a study of type 1 regulatory T cells. TCRdb recomputed calls from the reads with MiXCR, one row per CDR3 protein. In the table there are tens of thousands of distinct CDR3 sequences, 20% to 25% of which are singletons. Study outcomes and limitations: Tr1 cells had a more restricted TCR repertoire than non-Tr1 cells.

These receptors lack a known antigen. Material: cultured type 1 regulatory T (Tr1) cells, either the whole culture or a sorted fraction (not recorded which). The receptors originated from a human donor in good health.

This clonotype appeared a few times. The chain combines TRBV5-1 with TRBJ2-3; a weak D match, TRBD1 (5 bases). Trimming removed 7 bases at V and 4 bases at J, with 10 bases between. The germline gives CDR1 SGHRS, CDR2 YFSETQ. CDR3 length: 12 residues. As DNA, the CDR3 is TGCGCCAGCGGGGCTCGGTCAGATACGCAGTATTTT. Translation: CASGARSDTQYF. The variable domain in full, completed from reference TRBV5-1 and TRBJ2-3, reads KAGVTQTPRYLIKTRGQQVTLSCSPISGHRSVSWYQQTPGQGLQFLFEYFSETQRNKGNFPGRFSGRQFSNSRSEMNVSTLELGDSALYLCASGARSDTQYFGPGTRLTVL.

This clonotype was detected only a few times. The rearrangement uses TRBV18 and TRBJ1-2, with D uncertain. The germline V and J ends were trimmed by 3 bases and 3 bases, with 8 bases remaining between them. CDR3 length equals 13 residues. CDR1 and CDR2 from the germline V gene are KGHSH and LQKENI. The DNA of the CDR3 is TGTGCCAGCTCACCGGCGACTGACTATGGCTACACCTTC. Protein product: CASSPATDYGYTF.

This clonotype has just a few counts. V is TRBV6-5 and J is TRBJ1-1; D may be TRBD1 (6 bases). This CDR3 spans 14 amino acids. CDR1 MNHEY and CDR2 SVGAGI come from the germline V gene. V was pared by 6 bases and J by 0 bases, with 11 bases between. As DNA, the CDR3 is TGTGCCAGCAGCAGGGGACTGGTGAACACTGAAGCTTTCTTT. Protein sequence: CASSRGLVNTEAFF.

The chain links TRBV10-3 to TRBJ2-3, with no clear D. The CDR3 runs to 13 residues. V was shortened by 2 bases and J by 2 bases, with 5 bases between the two germline ends. In germline, CDR1 is ENHRY, CDR2 SYGVKD. CDR3 loop: CAISETNTDTQYF. CDR3 coding DNA: TGTGCCATCAGTGAGACAAACACAGATACGCAGTATTTT.

In this sample, this clonotype turned up a few times. The chain uses TRBV5-4 and TRBJ2-1, with 13 nucleotides matching TRBD2. The germline CDR1 and CDR2 sequences are SGHNT and YYREEE (reference sequence). This CDR3 spans 18 amino acids. Unmatched junction bases numbered 9, after V lost 2 bases and J lost 4 bases. The CDR3 reads CASSLPPWTSGSYNEQFF. In DNA, the CDR3 is TGTGCCAGCAGCTTACCCCCCTGGACTAGCGGGAGTTACAATGAGCAGTTCTTC.

The CDR3 sequence: CSASPLAGGPTLMDTQYF. DNA of the CDR3: TGCAGTGCTAGCCCACTAGCGGGAGGGCCAACTTTGATGGATACGCAGTATTTT. This sequence joins TRBV20-1 and TRBJ2-3, with TRBD2 identical over 13 bases. CDR3 size: 18 residues. The germline gives CDR1 DFQATT, CDR2 SNEGSKA (reference sequence). Germline trimming cut 3 bases from V and 6 bases from J; bases unmatched to any gene: 15.

V and J are TRBV3-1 and TRBJ1-5; D remains unclear. Germline V CDR1 and CDR2: LGHDT, YNNKEL (reference sequence). The V end lost 2 bases, the J end lost 2 bases, and 10 bases lay between the germline ends. The CDR3 runs to 15 residues. Here the CDR3 DNA reads TGTGCCAGCAGCCAAACGGCGGTGGGCAATCAGCCCCAGCATTTT. It encodes CASSQTAVGNQPQHF.

The chain has TRBV5-1 and TRBJ1-2; no firm D call. Between the trimmed V and J ends, which lost 4 bases and 6 bases, there was a span of 16 bases. Germline V gene data show CDR1 as SGHRS and CDR2 as YFSETQ. There are 14 residues in the CDR3. CDR3: CASSPGQKFHGYTF. CDR3 DNA: TGCGCCAGCAGCCCCGGTCAGAAATTCCATGGCTACACCTTC. Combining the CDR3 with reference TRBV5-1 and TRBJ1-2 gives the whole variable domain KAGVTQTPRYLIKTRGQQVTLSCSPISGHRSVSWYQQTPGQGLQFLFEYFSETQRNKGNFPGRFSGRQFSNSRSEMNVSTLELGDSALYLCASSPGQKFHGYTFGSGTRLTVV.

There are a few counts of this clonotype. J is TRBJ2-7 and V is TRBV5-1, with D tentatively TRBD1 (5 bases). V lost 1 base to trimming and J lost 2 bases, with 16 bases between them. Germline CDR1 is SGHRS and CDR2 is YFSETQ. The CDR3 totals 16 residues. CDR3 sequence reads: CASSLLTTGVTYEQYF. CDR3 coding DNA: TGCGCCAGCAGCTTGCTAACTACAGGAGTAACCTACGAGCAGTACTTC.

V usage is TRBV7-2 and J usage is TRBJ2-3; D is uncertain. Trimming stripped 5 bases from V and 0 bases from J, with 9 bases between. This CDR3 is built from 14 residues. Germline loops: CDR1 SGHTA, CDR2 FQGNSA. The CDR3 DNA reads TGTGCCAGCAGCCCCACAGTCAGCACAGATACGCAGTATTTT. Translating gives CASSPTVSTDTQYF.

The genes are TRBV5-1 and TRBJ2-7; TRBD1 might be the D (6 bases). The CDR3 is 15 residues long. Germline V CDR1 and CDR2: SGHRS, YFSETQ. V was cut by 2 bases and J by 5 bases, with 17 bases left in between. The CDR3 nucleotides read TGCGCCAGCAGCTTTGCCCAGGGGCCCATCCACGAGCAGTACTTC. Its protein is CASSFAQGPIHEQYF.

The rearrangement joins TRBV29-1 to TRBJ1-5; tentative D call: TRBD1 (6 bases). The CDR3 runs 13 residues. The germline V gene encodes CDR1 SQVTM and CDR2 ANQGSEA. V was cut by 6 bases and J by 2 bases, with 11 bases left in between. The CDR3 coding sequence is TGCAGCGTCTTAGGGGGGGGCAATCAGCCCCAGCATTTT. Translation gives CSVLGGGNQPQHF.

This clonotype has a handful of counts. The chain is built from TRBV20-1 and TRBJ2-1; 12 bases are a match to TRBD2. This CDR3 has 18 residues. The J segment lost 7 bases and the V segment lost 3 bases, leaving 16 bases of the junction unmatched. The V gene's germline CDR1 is DFQATT and CDR2 SNEGSKA (reference sequence). Here the CDR3 reads CSARVASGRATGWNEQFF. The CDR3, as DNA: TGCAGTGCTAGGGTGGCTAGCGGGAGGGCCACTGGGTGGAATGAGCAGTTCTTC.

This clonotype was picked up a small number of times. Because the CDR3's place on the DNA is in doubt, the DNA is left out and the CDR3 is given as listed by TCRdb. This rearrangement joins TRBV20-1 to TRBJ2-1; the D segment call TRBD1 is taken from the table without a DNA check. CDR1 is DFQATT and CDR2 is SNEGSKA in the germline V gene (reference sequence). The CDR3 is made up of 12 amino acids, end residues included. The CDR3 loop reads CSARVVSGPGVF.

This chain links TRBV12-3 or TRBV12-4 with TRBJ2-1; D is unresolved. Deletions cut 0 bases from V and 9 bases from J, with 12 bases between. The CDR3 is 14 residues long. The CDR3 protein is CASSLAQGYGEQFF. The CDR3 DNA reads TGTGCCAGCAGTTTAGCGCAAGGGTATGGTGAGCAGTTCTTC.

V is TRBV10-3 and J is TRBJ2-3; D is ambiguous. V lost 4 bases, J lost 0 bases, and 8 bases lay in between. Per the germline V gene, CDR1 is ENHRY and CDR2 is SYGVKD. The CDR3 is 14 amino acids. CDR3 loop: CAISGMSSTDTQYF. Here the CDR3 DNA reads TGTGCCATCAGTGGTATGTCTAGCACAGATACGCAGTATTTT.

This clonotype showed up just a few times. V gene TRBV19 combines with J gene TRBJ1-1, with D hard to call. V lost 7 bases and J 0 bases, leaving 9 bases between the germline ends. The length of the CDR3 is 13 residues. From germline, CDR1 is LNHDA and CDR2 SQIVND (reference sequence). The CDR3 DNA reads TGTGCCAGTAAGAAGGGTATGAACACTGAAGCTTTCTTT. This encodes CASKKGMNTEAFF. Based on the CDR3 plus reference TRBV19 and TRBJ1-1, the full variable domain is DGGITQSPKYLFRKEGQNVTLSCEQNLNHDAMYWYRQDPGQGLRLIYYSQIVNDFQKGDIAEGYSVSREKKESFPLTVTSAQKNPTAFYLCASKKGMNTEAFFGQGTRLTVV.

This clonotype was seen more than once but under ten times. The gene calls are TRBV5-1 and TRBJ2-7; 7 positions agree with TRBD1. This CDR3 has 15 amino acids. Germline V gene data show CDR1 as SGHRS and CDR2 as YFSETQ. Trimming at V came to 5 bases and at J to 1 base, leaving 9 bases not matched to a gene. Written as DNA, the CDR3 is TGCGCCAGCAGGGAGAGGGGGCTATCATCCTACGAGCAGTACTTC. It yields the protein CASRERGLSSYEQYF. Looking up the rest from reference TRBV5-1 and TRBJ2-7 gives the full variable domain: KAGVTQTPRYLIKTRGQQVTLSCSPISGHRSVSWYQQTPGQGLQFLFEYFSETQRNKGNFPGRFSGRQFSNSRSEMNVSTLELGDSALYLCASRERGLSSYEQYFGPGTRLTVT.

The chain recombines TRBV5-3 with TRBJ1-3; 9 nucleotides agree with TRBD1. TRBV5-3 is an ORF; its function is uncertain. This CDR3 is 15 amino acids long. Losses at the gene ends were 0 bases for V and 2 bases for J; bases not matched to a gene: 0. Here the CDR3 reads CARSLDRGPGNTIYF. CDR3 DNA sequence: TGTGCCAGAAGCTTGGACAGGGGGCCTGGAAACACCATATATTTT.

This chain connects TRBV2 to TRBJ2-1, with D tentatively TRBD1 or TRBD2 (5 bases each). This CDR3 spans 11 amino acids. From germline, CDR1 is SNHLY and CDR2 FYNNEI. V lost 4 bases and J 12 bases, leaving 10 bases between the germline ends. CDR3 residues: CASSVGTTQFF. CDR3 coding DNA: TGTGCCAGCAGTGTAGGGACCACGCAGTTCTTC.

The chain has TRBV5-1 and TRBJ2-3; perhaps TRBD2 as D (6 bases). Trimming stripped 1 base from V and 4 bases from J, with 10 bases between. The CDR3 spans 14 residues. Germline-derived CDR1 and CDR2 are SGHRS and YFSETQ. In DNA, the CDR3 is TGCGCCAGCAGCTTGAGGCGGGGAGCAGATACGCAGTATTTT. This translates into CASSLRRGADTQYF.

The rearrangement uses TRBV3-1 and TRBJ1-1; D not resolved. Germline loops: CDR1 LGHDT, CDR2 YNNKEL (reference sequence). The CDR3 sequence is 14 residues long. V shed 2 bases and J shed 3 bases, with 10 bases lying between them. The CDR3 is CASSQMAGYTEAFF. The CDR3 DNA reads as TGTGCCAGCAGCCAAATGGCGGGATACACTGAAGCTTTCTTT.

This clonotype appeared a few times. The DNA of the CDR3 is TGTGCCGTATCGACTAGCAGAGGCGGGGAGCTGTTTTTT. Translating gives CAVSTSRGGELFF. V gene TRBV2 combines with J gene TRBJ2-2, with 7 bases matching TRBD2. CDR3 length equals 13 residues. Germline CDR1 is SNHLY and CDR2 is FYNNEI. With V trimmed by 11 bases and J by 7 bases, 10 bases remained unmatched.

In this sample, this clonotype turned up a few times. This rearrangement joins TRBV18 to TRBJ1-2; no clear D gene. The CDR3 totals 12 residues. Germline-derived CDR1 and CDR2 are KGHSH and LQKENI. V lost 6 bases to trimming and J lost 7 bases, with 12 bases between them. This chain's CDR3 is CASSPATPGYTF. The DNA for the CDR3 is TGTGCCAGCTCTCCGGCTACCCCTGGCTACACCTTC.